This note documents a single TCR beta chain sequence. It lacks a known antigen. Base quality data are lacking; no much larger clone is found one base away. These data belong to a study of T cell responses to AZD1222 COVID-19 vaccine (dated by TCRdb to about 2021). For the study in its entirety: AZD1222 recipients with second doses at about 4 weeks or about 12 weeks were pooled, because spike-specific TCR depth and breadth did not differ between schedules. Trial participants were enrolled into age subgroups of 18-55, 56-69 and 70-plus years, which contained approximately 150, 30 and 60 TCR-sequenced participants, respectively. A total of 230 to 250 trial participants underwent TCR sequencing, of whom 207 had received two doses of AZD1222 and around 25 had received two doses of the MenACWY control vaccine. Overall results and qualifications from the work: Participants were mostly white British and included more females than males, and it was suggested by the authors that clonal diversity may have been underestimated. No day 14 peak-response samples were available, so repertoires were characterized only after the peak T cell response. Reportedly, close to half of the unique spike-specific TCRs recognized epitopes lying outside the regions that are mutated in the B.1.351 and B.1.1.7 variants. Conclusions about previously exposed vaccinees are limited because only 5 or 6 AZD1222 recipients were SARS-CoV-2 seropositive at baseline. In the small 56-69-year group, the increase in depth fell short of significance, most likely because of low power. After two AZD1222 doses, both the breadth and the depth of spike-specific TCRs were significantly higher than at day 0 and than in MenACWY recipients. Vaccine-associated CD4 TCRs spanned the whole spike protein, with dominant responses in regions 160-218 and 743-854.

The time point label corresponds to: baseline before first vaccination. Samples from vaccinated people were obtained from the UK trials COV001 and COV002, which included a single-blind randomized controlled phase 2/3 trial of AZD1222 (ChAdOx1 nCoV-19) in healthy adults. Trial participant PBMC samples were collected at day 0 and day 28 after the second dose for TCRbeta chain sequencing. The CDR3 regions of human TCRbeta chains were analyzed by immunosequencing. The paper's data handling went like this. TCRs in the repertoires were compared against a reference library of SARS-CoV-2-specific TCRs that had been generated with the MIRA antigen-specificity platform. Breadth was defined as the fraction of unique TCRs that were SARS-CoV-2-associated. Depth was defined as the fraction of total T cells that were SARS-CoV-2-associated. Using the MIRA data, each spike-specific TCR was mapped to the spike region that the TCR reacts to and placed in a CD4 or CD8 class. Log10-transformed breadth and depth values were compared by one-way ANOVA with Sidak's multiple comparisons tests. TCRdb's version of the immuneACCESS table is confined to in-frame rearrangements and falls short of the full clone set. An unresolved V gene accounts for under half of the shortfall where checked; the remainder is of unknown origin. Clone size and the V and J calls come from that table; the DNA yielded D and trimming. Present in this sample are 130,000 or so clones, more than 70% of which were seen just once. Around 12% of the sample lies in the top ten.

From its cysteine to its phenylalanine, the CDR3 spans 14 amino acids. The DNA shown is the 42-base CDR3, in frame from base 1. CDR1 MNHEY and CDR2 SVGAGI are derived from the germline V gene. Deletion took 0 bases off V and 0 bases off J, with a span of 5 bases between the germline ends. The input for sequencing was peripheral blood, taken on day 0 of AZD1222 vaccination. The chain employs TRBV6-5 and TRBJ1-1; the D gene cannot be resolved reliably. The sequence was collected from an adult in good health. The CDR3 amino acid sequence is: CASSYSGMNTEAFF. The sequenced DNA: TGTGCCAGCAGTTACTCGGGGATGAACACTGAAGCTTTCTTT.